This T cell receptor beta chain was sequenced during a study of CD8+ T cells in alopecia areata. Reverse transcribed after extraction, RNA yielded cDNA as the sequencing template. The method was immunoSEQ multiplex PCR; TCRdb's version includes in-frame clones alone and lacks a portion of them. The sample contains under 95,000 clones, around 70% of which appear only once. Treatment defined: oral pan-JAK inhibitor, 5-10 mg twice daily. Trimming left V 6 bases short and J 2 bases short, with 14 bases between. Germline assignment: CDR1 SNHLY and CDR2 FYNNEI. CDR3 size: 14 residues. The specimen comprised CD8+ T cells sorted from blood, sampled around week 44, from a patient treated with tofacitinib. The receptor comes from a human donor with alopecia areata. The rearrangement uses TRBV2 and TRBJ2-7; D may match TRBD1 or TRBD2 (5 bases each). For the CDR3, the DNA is TGTGCCAGCAGGCCCGGGACGGCAACCTACGAGCAGTACTTC. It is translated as CASRPGTATYEQYF.